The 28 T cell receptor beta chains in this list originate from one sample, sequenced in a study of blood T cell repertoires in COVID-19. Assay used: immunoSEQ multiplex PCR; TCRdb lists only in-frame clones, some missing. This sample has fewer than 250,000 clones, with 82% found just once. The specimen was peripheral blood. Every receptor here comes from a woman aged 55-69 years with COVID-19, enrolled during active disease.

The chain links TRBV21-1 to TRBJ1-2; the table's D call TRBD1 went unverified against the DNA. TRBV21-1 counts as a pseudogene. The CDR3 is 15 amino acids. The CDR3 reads CASSEMQGPNYGYTF. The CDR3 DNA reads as TGTGCCAGCAGCGAAATGCAGGGTCCTAACTATGGCTACACCTTC.

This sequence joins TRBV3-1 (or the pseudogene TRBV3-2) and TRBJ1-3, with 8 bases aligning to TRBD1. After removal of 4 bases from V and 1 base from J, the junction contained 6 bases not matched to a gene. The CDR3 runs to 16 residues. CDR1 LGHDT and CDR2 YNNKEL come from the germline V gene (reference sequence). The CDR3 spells CASSLNRGSSGNTIYF. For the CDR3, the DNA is TGTGCCAGCAGCCTTAACAGGGGGAGTTCTGGAAACACCATATATTTT.

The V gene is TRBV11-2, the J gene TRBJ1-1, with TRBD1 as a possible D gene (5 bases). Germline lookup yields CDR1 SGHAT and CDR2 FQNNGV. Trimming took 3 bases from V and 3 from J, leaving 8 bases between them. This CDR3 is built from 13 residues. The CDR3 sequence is CASSFGADTEAFF. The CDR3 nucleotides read TGTGCCAGCAGCTTTGGGGCGGACACTGAAGCTTTCTTT.

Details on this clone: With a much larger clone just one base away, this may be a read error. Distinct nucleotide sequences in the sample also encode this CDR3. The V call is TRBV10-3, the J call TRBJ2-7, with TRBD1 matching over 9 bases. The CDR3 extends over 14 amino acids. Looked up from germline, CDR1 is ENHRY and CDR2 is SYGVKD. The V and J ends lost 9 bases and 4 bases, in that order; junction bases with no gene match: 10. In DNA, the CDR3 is TGTGCCATTCAAGGGGGCGGGACAGGGTACGAGCAGTACTTC. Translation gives CAIQGGGTGYEQYF.

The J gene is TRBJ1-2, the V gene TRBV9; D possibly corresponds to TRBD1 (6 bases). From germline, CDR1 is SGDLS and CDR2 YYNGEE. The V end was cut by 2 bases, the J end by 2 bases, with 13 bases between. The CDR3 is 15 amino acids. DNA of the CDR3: TGTGCCAGCAGCGTCGGGGACAATCTCAACTATGGCTACACCTTC. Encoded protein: CASSVGDNLNYGYTF.

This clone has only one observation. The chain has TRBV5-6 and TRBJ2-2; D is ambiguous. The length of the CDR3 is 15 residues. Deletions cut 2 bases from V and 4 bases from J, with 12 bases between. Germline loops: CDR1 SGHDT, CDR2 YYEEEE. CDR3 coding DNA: TGTGCCAGCAGCTTCGGCCCTCGAGGCACCGGGGAGCTGTTTTTT. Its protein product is CASSFGPRGTGELFF.

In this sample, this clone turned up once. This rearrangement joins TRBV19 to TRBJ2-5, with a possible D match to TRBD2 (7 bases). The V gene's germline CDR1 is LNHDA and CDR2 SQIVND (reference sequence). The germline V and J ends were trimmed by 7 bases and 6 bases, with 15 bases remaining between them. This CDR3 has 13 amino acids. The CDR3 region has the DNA TGTGCCAGTACCCCCCCCGGGGGGCAGACCCAGTACTTC. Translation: CASTPPGGQTQYF.

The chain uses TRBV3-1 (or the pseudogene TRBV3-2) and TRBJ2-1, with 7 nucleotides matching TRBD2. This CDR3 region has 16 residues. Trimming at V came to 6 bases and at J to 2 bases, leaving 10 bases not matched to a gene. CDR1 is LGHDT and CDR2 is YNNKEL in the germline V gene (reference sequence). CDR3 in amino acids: CASSLAGGKAYNEQFF. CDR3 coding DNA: TGTGCCAGCAGTCTTGCCGGGGGGAAAGCCTACAATGAGCAGTTCTTC.

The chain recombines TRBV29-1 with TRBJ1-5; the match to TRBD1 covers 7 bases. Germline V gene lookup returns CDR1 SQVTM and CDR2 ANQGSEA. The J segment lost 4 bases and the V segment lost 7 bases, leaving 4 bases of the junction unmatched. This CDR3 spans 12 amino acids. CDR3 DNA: TGCAGCGCTGGACAGGAGAATCAGCCCCAGCATTTT. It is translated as CSAGQENQPQHF.

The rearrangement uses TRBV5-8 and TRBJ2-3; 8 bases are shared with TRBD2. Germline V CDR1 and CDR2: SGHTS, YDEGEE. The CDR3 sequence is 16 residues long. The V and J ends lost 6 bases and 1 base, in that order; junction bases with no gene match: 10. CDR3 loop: CASNPGRRGGTDTQYF. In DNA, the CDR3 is TGTGCCAGCAACCCCGGCCGGCGGGGGGGCACAGATACGCAGTATTTT.

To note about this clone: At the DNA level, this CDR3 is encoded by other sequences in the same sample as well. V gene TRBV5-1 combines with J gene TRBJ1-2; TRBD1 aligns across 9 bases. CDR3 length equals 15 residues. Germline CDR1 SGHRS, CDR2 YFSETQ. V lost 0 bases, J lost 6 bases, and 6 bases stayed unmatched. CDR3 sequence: CASSLEGQGLDGYTF. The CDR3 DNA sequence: TGCGCCAGCAGCTTGGAGGGACAGGGATTGGATGGCTACACCTTC.

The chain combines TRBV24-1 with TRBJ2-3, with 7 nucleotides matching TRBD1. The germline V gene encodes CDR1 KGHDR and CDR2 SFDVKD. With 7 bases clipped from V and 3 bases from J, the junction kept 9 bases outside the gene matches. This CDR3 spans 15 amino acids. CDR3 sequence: CATRTGTELTDTQYF. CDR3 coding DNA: TGTGCCACCAGAACCGGGACAGAGCTGACAGATACGCAGTATTTT.

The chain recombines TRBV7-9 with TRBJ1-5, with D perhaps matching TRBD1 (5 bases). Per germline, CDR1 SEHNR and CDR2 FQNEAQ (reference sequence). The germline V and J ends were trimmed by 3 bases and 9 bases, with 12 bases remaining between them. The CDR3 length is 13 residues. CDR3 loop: CASSFESQGPQHF. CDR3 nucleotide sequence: TGTGCCAGCAGCTTTGAATCCCAGGGGCCCCAGCATTTT. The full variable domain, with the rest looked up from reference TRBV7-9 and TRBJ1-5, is DTGVSQNPRHKITKRGQNVTFRCDPISEHNRLYWYRQTLGQGPEFLTYFQNEAQLEKSRLLSDRFSAERPKGSFSTLEIQRTEQGDSAMYLCASSFESQGPQHFGDGTRLSIL.

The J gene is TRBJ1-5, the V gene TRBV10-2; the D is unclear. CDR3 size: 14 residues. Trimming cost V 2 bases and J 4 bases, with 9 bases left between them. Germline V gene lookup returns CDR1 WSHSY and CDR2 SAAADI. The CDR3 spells CASSEVSENQPQHF. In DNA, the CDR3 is TGCGCCAGCAGTGAGGTCTCTGAGAATCAGCCCCAGCATTTT.

CDR3 region: CASSQVVAGGPRDTQYF. In DNA form, the CDR3 reads TGTGCCAGCAGCCAAGTAGTAGCGGGGGGGCCCAGAGATACGCAGTATTTT. V usage is TRBV3-1 (or the pseudogene TRBV3-2) and J usage is TRBJ2-3, with 11 bases matching TRBD2. V trimming: 1 base; J trimming: 5 bases; junction bases outside the gene matches: 8. Looked up from germline, CDR1 is LGHDT and CDR2 is YNNKEL (reference sequence). This CDR3 has 17 residues.

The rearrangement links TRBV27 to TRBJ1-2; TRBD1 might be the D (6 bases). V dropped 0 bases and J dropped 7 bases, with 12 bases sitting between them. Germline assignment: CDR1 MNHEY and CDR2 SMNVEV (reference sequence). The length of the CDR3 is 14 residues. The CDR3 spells CASSLSGGLGGYTF. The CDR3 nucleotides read TGTGCCAGCAGTTTATCCGGGGGGCTCGGTGGCTACACCTTC.

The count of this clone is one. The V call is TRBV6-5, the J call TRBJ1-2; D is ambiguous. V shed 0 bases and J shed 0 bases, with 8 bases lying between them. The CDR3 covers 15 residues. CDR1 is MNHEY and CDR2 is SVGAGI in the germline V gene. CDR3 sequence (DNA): TGTGCCAGCAGTTACTCGGAGATAGCTAACTATGGCTACACCTTC. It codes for CASSYSEIANYGYTF.

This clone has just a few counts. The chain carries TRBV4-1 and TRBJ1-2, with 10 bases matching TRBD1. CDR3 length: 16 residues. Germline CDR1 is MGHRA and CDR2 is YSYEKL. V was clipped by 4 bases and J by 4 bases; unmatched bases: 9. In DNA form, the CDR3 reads TGCGCCAGCAGCCCTAAAGGGGACAGGGGTTTCTATGGCTACACCTTC. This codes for CASSPKGDRGFYGYTF.

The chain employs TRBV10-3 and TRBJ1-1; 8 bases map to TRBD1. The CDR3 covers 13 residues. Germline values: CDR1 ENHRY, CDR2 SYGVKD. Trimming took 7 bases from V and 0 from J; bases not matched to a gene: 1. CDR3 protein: CAIKDRVNTEAFF. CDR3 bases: TGTGCCATCAAGGACAGGGTGAACACTGAAGCTTTCTTT.

CDR3 nucleotide sequence: TGTGCCAGCAGTTATCCCGGTGATTCCGAGCAGTACGTC. This encodes CASSYPGDSEQYV. The rearrangement links TRBV6-6 to TRBJ2-7; D gene uncertain. V shed 3 bases and J shed 6 bases, with 12 bases lying between them. The CDR3 is 13 amino acids. Germline V gives CDR1 MNHNY, CDR2 SVGAGI (reference sequence).

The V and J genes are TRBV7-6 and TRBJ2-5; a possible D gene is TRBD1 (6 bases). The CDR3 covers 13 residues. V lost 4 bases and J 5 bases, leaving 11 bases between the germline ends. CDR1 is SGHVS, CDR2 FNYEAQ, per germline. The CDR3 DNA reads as TGTGCCAGCAGCTCACAGGGATTGGAGACCCAGTACTTC. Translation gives CASSSQGLETQYF.

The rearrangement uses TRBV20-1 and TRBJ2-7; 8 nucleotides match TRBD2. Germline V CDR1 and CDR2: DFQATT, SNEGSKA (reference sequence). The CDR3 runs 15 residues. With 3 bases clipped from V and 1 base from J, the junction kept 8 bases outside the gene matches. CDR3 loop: CSASPSSGGSYEQYV. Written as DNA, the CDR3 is TGCAGTGCTAGTCCCAGTTCGGGGGGGTCCTACGAGCAGTACGTC.

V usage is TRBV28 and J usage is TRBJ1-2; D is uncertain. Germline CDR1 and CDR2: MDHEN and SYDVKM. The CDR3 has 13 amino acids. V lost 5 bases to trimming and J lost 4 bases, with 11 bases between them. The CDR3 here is CASSPWRSYGYTF. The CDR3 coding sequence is TGTGCCAGCAGTCCTTGGCGGAGCTATGGCTACACCTTC.

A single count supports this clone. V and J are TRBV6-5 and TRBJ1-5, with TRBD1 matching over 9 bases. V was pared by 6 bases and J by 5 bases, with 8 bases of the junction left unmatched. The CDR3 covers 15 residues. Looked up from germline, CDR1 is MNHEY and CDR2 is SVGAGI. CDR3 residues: CASRQGTGLHQPQHF. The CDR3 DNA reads TGTGCCAGCAGGCAAGGGACAGGGCTTCATCAGCCCCAGCATTTT.

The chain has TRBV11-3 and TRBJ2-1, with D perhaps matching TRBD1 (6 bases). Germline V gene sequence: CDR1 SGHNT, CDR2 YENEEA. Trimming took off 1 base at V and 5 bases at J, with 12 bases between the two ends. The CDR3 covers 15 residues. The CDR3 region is CASSLGTVVDNEQFF. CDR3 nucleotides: TGTGCCAGCAGCTTAGGGACAGTGGTTGACAATGAGCAGTTCTTC.

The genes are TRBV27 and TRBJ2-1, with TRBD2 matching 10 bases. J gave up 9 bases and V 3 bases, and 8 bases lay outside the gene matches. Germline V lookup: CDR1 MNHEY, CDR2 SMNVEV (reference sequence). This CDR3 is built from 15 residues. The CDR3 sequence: CASSFGSGRRTEQFF. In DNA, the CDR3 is TGTGCCAGCAGTTTTGGTAGCGGGAGGCGTACTGAGCAGTTCTTC.

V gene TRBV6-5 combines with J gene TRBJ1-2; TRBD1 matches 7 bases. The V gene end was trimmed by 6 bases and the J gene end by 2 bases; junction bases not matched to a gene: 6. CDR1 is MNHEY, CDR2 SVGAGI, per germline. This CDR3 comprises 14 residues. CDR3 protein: CASRKQTGNYGYTF. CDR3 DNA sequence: TGTGCCAGCAGGAAGCAGACAGGGAACTATGGCTACACCTTC.

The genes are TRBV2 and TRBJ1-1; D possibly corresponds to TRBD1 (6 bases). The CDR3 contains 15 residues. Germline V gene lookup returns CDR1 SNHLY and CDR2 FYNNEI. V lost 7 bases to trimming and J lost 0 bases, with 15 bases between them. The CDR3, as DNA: TGTGCCAGCAATCCGCAGGGGCTATTGAACACTGAAGCTTTCTTT. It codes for CASNPQGLLNTEAFF.